The 16 T cell receptor beta chains in this list originate from one sample, sequenced in a study of early T cells in non-severe SARS-CoV-2 infection. TCRdb re-called the 5' RACE reads through MiXCR, storing one row per CDR3 protein. The sample holds around 52,000 distinct CDR3 sequences, around a tenth seen once. Sequenced material: whole blood. These receptor sequences come from an adult who was a healthcare worker with PCR-confirmed SARS-CoV-2 infection or an uninfected control (not recorded which).

This clonotype was detected many times. This rearrangement joins TRBV12-3 or TRBV12-4 to TRBJ1-5; D is ambiguous. The ends were cut back, 2 bases at V and 7 bases at J, with 12 bases in the middle. The CDR3 sequence is 14 residues long. CDR3 sequence (DNA): TGTGCCAGCAGTTTACAAGAGGGCGCGCAGCCCCAGCATTTT. This gives the protein CASSLQEGAQPQHF.

This clonotype was detected ten times or more. The chain uses TRBV28 and TRBJ2-7, with 8 bases aligning to TRBD1. The CDR3 runs to 15 residues. Germline CDR1 MDHEN, CDR2 SYDVKM. V lost 5 bases to trimming and J lost 5 bases; unmatched junction nucleotides: 11. The CDR3: CASSPPLTGDDEQYF. The CDR3 coding sequence is TGTGCCAGCAGTCCCCCACTGACAGGGGACGACGAGCAGTACTTC.

The sample holds many counts of this clonotype. This chain connects TRBV6-5 to TRBJ2-5, with unresolved D. V was shortened by 3 bases and J by 2 bases, with 10 bases between the two germline ends. The CDR3 contains 14 residues. Per germline, CDR1 MNHEY and CDR2 SVGAGI. CDR3 residues: CASSYMGNQETQYF. CDR3 DNA: TGTGCCAGCAGTTATATGGGAAATCAAGAGACCCAGTACTTC.

This clonotype was counted between two and nine times. The chain has TRBV10-3 and TRBJ1-1; possible D gene TRBD1, 5 bases. Trimming stripped 6 bases from V and 5 bases from J, with 10 bases between. The CDR3 has 12 residues. Germline lookup yields CDR1 ENHRY and CDR2 SYGVKD. Here the CDR3 reads CAIRQGRTEAFF. The CDR3 DNA is TGTGCCATCAGGCAGGGAAGAACTGAAGCTTTCTTT.

In its sample, this clonotype was seen many times. The rearrangement joins TRBV12-3 or TRBV12-4 to TRBJ2-5; the D is unclear. Trimming shortened V by 3 bases and J by 3 bases, and 11 bases separated the two germline ends. The CDR3 length is 14 residues. CDR3 nucleotides: TGTGCCAGCAGTTTTATGGGCAGAGAAGAGACCCAGTACTTC. This gives the protein CASSFMGREETQYF.

This clonotype has ten or more counts. The J gene is TRBJ1-1, the V gene TRBV29-1; a possible D gene is TRBD1 (5 bases). Germline lookup yields CDR1 SQVTM and CDR2 ANQGSEA. The CDR3 runs to 11 residues. V lost 6 bases to trimming and J lost 4 bases, with 9 bases between them. CDR3 sequence (DNA): TGCAGCGTACAGCAGGGCACTGAAGCTTTCTTT. Translation: CSVQQGTEAFF. The full variable domain, completed using reference TRBV29-1 and TRBJ1-1, is SAVISQKPSRDICQRGTSLTIQCQVDSQVTMMFWYRQQPGQSLTLIATANQGSEATYESGFVIDKFPISRPNLTFSTLTVSNMSPEDSSIYLCSVQQGTEAFFGQGTRLTVV.

At least ten counts were recorded for this clonotype. The rearrangement uses TRBV3-1 and TRBJ2-2, with D maybe TRBD2 (5 bases). Trimming took 1 base from V and 4 from J, leaving 10 bases between them. The CDR3 is made up of 15 amino acids. Looked up from germline, CDR1 is LGHDT and CDR2 is YNNKEL (reference sequence). CDR3: CASSQGIGVTGELFF. The DNA of the CDR3 is TGTGCCAGCAGCCAAGGGATCGGGGTCACCGGGGAGCTGTTTTTT.

Many counts were recorded for this clonotype. This rearrangement joins TRBV29-1 to TRBJ1-1; no clear D. This CDR3 has 11 amino acids. Germline V gives CDR1 SQVTM, CDR2 ANQGSEA. V gave up 8 bases and J gave up 1 base, with 8 bases separating them. CDR3 in amino acids: CSIPANTEAFF. The CDR3 DNA reads as TGCAGCATCCCTGCGAACACTGAAGCTTTCTTT.

The table lists this clonotype with many counts. V is TRBV18 and J is TRBJ2-5; no reliable D call. The germline CDR1 and CDR2 sequences are KGHSH and LQKENI. This CDR3 contains 11 residues. Trimming removed 3 bases from V and 5 bases from J, with 4 bases in between. The CDR3 loop reads CASSPGETQYF. The CDR3 bases are TGTGCCAGCTCACCCGGGGAGACCCAGTACTTC.

Only a few counts were recorded for this clonotype. The chain uses TRBV5-4 and TRBJ2-5; 7 bases align to TRBD2. This CDR3 has 15 amino acids. Germline lookup yields CDR1 SGHNT and CDR2 YYREEE (reference sequence). After removal of 1 base from V and 2 bases from J, the junction contained 5 bases not matched to a gene. The CDR3 loop is CASSLIREEQETQYF. The CDR3 DNA is TGTGCCAGCAGCTTGATACGGGAGGAACAAGAGACCCAGTACTTC.

There are a few counts of this clonotype. DNA for the CDR3: TGTGCCAGCAGTCCCCGGGACAGTGGATCACCCCTCCACTTT. This encodes CASSPRDSGSPLHF. The V call is TRBV3-1, the J call TRBJ1-6, with 7 bases fitting TRBD1. Germline assignment: CDR1 LGHDT and CDR2 YNNKEL (reference sequence). J lost 10 bases, V lost 6 bases, and 9 bases had no gene match. This CDR3 has 14 residues.

In its sample, this clonotype was seen a few times. V is TRBV7-3 and J is TRBJ2-1; D is perhaps TRBD1 (5 bases). Trimming stripped 3 bases from V and 0 bases from J, with 6 bases between. From germline, CDR1 is SGHTA and CDR2 FQGTGA. The CDR3 contains 14 residues. CDR3 loop: CASSFDSSYNEQFF. The CDR3 DNA follows: TGTGCCAGCAGCTTCGACAGCTCCTACAATGAGCAGTTCTTC.

This clonotype was observed many times. This sequence joins TRBV29-1 and TRBJ1-5; D call uncertain. V lost 4 bases to trimming and J lost 4 bases, with 8 bases between them. The germline V gene has CDR1 SQVTM and CDR2 ANQGSEA. The CDR3 runs to 12 residues. The CDR3 spells CSVGGGNQPQHF. The CDR3 DNA reads TGCAGCGTTGGCGGAGGTAATCAGCCCCAGCATTTT.

This clonotype was seen at least ten times. The CDR3 DNA is TGTGCCAGCAGCTTAGGAGGGGGCGAGCAGTACTTC. This sequence encodes CASSLGGGEQYF. The chain has TRBV7-9 and TRBJ2-7; tentatively, D is TRBD1 (6 bases). V was pared by 1 base and J by 6 bases, with 7 bases between. This CDR3 has 12 amino acids. Germline V gives CDR1 SEHNR, CDR2 FQNEAQ (reference sequence).

The chain recombines TRBV11-3 with TRBJ2-1; 9 bases align to TRBD1. V lost 3 bases and J lost 2; bases outside the gene matches: 2. CDR1 is SGHNT, CDR2 YENEEA, per germline. The CDR3 is made up of 15 amino acids. The chain's CDR3 is CASSFRTGAYNEQFF. For the CDR3, the DNA is TGTGCCAGCAGCTTCCGGACAGGGGCCTACAATGAGCAGTTCTTC.

This clonotype has at least ten counts. The chain's CDR3 is CASSLESQVSYNEQFF. CDR3 nucleotide sequence: TGCGCCAGCAGCTTGGAATCGCAGGTCTCCTACAATGAGCAGTTCTTC. This chain uses TRBV5-1 with TRBJ2-1; no reliable D call. This CDR3 has 16 residues. The germline gives CDR1 SGHRS, CDR2 YFSETQ. V was clipped by 0 bases and J by 0 bases, with 10 bases between them.